Listed below are T cell receptor beta chains from one sample, sequenced in a study of blood T cell repertoires in COVID-19. Assay: immunoSEQ multiplex PCR; the TCRdb copy retains only in-frame clones and omits some. The data hold 150,000 to 200,000 clones, with 70% to 90% observed a single time. The specimen sequenced was peripheral blood. The receptors here all came from a man aged 60 to 69 with active or convalescent COVID-19. Both conserved end residues are part of each CDR3. D genes are given only for firm matches. Clone size is given for some rows only: seen once, a few or many times, or a class if the clone is expanded.

D gene: NA; clone size: NA; V gene: TRBV2; J gene: TRBJ1-2; CDR3 protein: CASRNPLSGDNYGYTF; CDR3 DNA: TGTGCCAGCAGAAACCCCCTCTCGGGGGATAACTATGGCTACACCTTC
D gene: TRBD2; clone size: NA; V gene: TRBV3-1/TRBV3-2; J gene: TRBJ2-1; CDR3 protein: CASSPRTSGGVNNEQFF; CDR3 DNA: TGTGCCAGCAGCCCGAGGACTAGCGGGGGGGTCAACAATGAGCAGTTCTTC
D gene: TRBD2; clone size: NA; V gene: TRBV9; J gene: TRBJ2-2; CDR3 protein: CASSSGRNTGELFF; CDR3 DNA: TGTGCCAGCTCTAGCGGGAGGAACACCGGGGAGCTGTTTTTT
D gene: TRBD1; clone size: NA; V gene: TRBV30; J gene: TRBJ1-2; CDR3 protein: CAWSVLHRGSYGYTF; CDR3 DNA: TGTGCCTGGAGTGTCCTTCACAGGGGATCCTATGGCTACACCTTC
D gene: TRBD1; clone size: once; V gene: TRBV3-1/TRBV3-2; J gene: TRBJ1-2; CDR3 protein: CASSQDGTGVGYTF; CDR3 DNA: TGTGCCAGCAGCCAAGACGGGACAGGGGTTGGCTACACCTTC
D gene: NA; clone size: few; V gene: TRBV3-1/TRBV3-2; J gene: TRBJ1-1; CDR3 protein: CASSQRGGGNTEAFF; CDR3 DNA: TGTGCCAGCAGCCAACGGGGAGGGGGAAACACTGAAGCTTTCTTT
D gene: NA; clone size: once; V gene: TRBV6-5; J gene: TRBJ1-5; CDR3 protein: CASSYSLGGGQPQHF; CDR3 DNA: TGTGCCAGCAGTTACTCGTTGGGGGGAGGTCAGCCCCAGCATTTT
D gene: NA; clone size: NA; V gene: TRBV9; J gene: TRBJ1-1; CDR3 protein: CASSTPPGGNTEAFF; CDR3 DNA: TGTGCCAGCAGCACCCCGCCGGGGGGGAACACTGAAGCTTTCTTT
D gene: TRBD1; clone size: NA; V gene: TRBV7-8; J gene: TRBJ2-7; CDR3 protein: CASSSGGQGIYEQYF; CDR3 DNA: TGTGCCAGCAGCTCTGGCGGACAGGGCATTTACGAGCAGTACTTC
D gene: NA; clone size: many; V gene: TRBV2; J gene: TRBJ1-2; CDR3 protein: CASRQNREVSYGYTF; CDR3 DNA: TGTGCCAGCAGGCAAAACAGGGAAGTGAGCTATGGCTACACCTTC
D gene: NA; clone size: NA; V gene: TRBV19; J gene: TRBJ1-5; CDR3 protein: CASSIIPGSRGNQPQHF; CDR3 DNA: TGTGCCAGTAGTATCATCCCAGGGTCTCGGGGGAATCAGCCCCAGCATTTT
D gene: NA; clone size: NA; V gene: TRBV11-2; J gene: TRBJ1-3; CDR3 protein: CASSLIQTNTIYF; CDR3 DNA: TGTGCCAGCAGCTTAATACAGACCAACACCATATATTTT
D gene: NA; clone size: NA; V gene: TRBV5-5; J gene: TRBJ2-4; CDR3 protein: CASSLSQENIQYF; CDR3 DNA: TGTGCCAGCAGCTTGTCACAGGAAAACATTCAGTACTTC
D gene: NA; clone size: NA; V gene: TRBV5-1; J gene: TRBJ1-4; CDR3 protein: CASSFYGGLTNEKLFF; CDR3 DNA: TGCGCCAGCAGCTTCTATGGTGGACTAACTAATGAAAAACTGTTTTTT
D gene: NA; clone size: NA; V gene: TRBV5-4; J gene: TRBJ1-1; CDR3 protein: CASREGLGPGGTEAFF; CDR3 DNA: TGTGCCAGCAGGGAAGGGCTTGGGCCGGGGGGCACTGAAGCTTTCTTT
D gene: TRBD1; clone size: NA; V gene: TRBV12-3/TRBV12-4; J gene: TRBJ1-2; CDR3 protein: CASRIGDSHGYTF; CDR3 DNA: TGTGCCAGCAGGATAGGGGACAGTCATGGCTACACCTTC